Listed below are T cell receptor beta chains from one sample, sequenced in a study of blood T cell repertoires in COVID-19. Produced via immunoSEQ multiplex PCR; TCRdb's table is partial and in-frame only. Altogether approximately 230,000 clones are present, approximately 82% being singletons, with the ten largest covering around 16%. The sequencing input was PBMCs or T cells enriched from blood (not recorded which). These receptor sequences come from a man aged 35-49 years who had recovered from COVID-19. Each CDR3 is given with its conserved first and last residue. A D gene is named only where the DNA matches it firmly. Only part of the rows carry a size: once, few, many, or a class if the clone is expanded.

>NA|once|TRBJ1-1|TRBV10-3
CATIGMRRAFF
TGTGCCACCATTGGTATGAGGCGGGCTTTCTTT
>NA|NA|TRBJ2-5|TRBV19
CASNSGDSLQETQYF
TGTGCCAGTAACTCTGGAGACAGCCTCCAAGAGACCCAGTACTTC
>NA|NA|TRBJ2-5|TRBV15
CATSRVQAMETQYF
TGTGCCACCAGCAGAGTACAGGCGATGGAGACCCAGTACTTC
>NA|NA|TRBJ1-1|TRBV19
CASSIGGSGAFF
TGTGCCAGTAGTATTGGGGGGAGTGGAGCTTTCTTT
>TRBD2|NA|TRBJ2-3|TRBV28
CASRNGLAPTDTQYF
TGTGCCAGCAGAAACGGACTAGCTCCAACAGATACGCAGTATTTT
>NA|NA|TRBJ1-4|TRBV7-8
CASSFSGATNEKLFF
TGTGCCAGCAGCTTTAGCGGTGCAACTAATGAAAAACTGTTTTTT
>TRBD2|NA|TRBJ2-2|TRBV18
CASSPSIRLASGELFF
TGTGCCAGCTCACCAAGTATCCGACTAGCGTCCGGGGAGCTGTTTTTT
>NA|NA|TRBJ1-5|TRBV10-1
CARGHPQPQHF
TGCGCCAGGGGACATCCTCAGCCCCAGCATTTT
>NA|NA|TRBJ1-4|TRBV28
CASSTGTEGGEKLFF
TGTGCCAGCAGTACGGGGACCGAGGGAGGAGAAAAACTGTTTTTT
>NA|NA|TRBJ1-1|TRBV9
CASSVSEGGRAFF
TGTGCCAGCAGCGTCTCGGAGGGGGGGAGAGCTTTCTTT
>NA|NA|TRBJ2-2|TRBV9
CASSVPDSFRTGELFF
TGTGCCAGCAGCGTCCCGGACAGCTTTAGGACCGGGGAGCTGTTTTTT
>TRBD2|NA|TRBJ2-1|TRBV11-2
CASSLLLAGGSPYNEQFF
TGTGCCAGCAGCTTACTACTAGCGGGAGGCAGCCCCTACAATGAGCAGTTCTTC
>NA|NA|TRBJ1-3|TRBV18
CASSPVTLSGNTIYF
TGTGCCAGCTCACCAGTGACACTCTCTGGAAACACCATATATTTT
>NA|NA|TRBJ2-2|TRBV6-5
CASSYGAGTTGELFF
TGTGCCAGCAGTTACGGGGCGGGGACTACCGGGGAGCTGTTTTTT
>NA|NA|TRBJ1-5|TRBV30
CAGQSDNNQPQHF
TGTGCCGGGCAGTCCGATAACAATCAGCCCCAGCATTTT
>TRBD1|NA|TRBJ2-1|TRBV3-1/TRBV3-2
CASSVDRGEQFF
TGTGCCAGCAGCGTGGACAGGGGTGAGCAGTTCTTC
>NA|NA|TRBJ2-7|TRBV5-1
CASSLAVEGRSYEQYF
TGCGCCAGCAGCTTGGCCGTGGAGGGACGCTCCTACGAGCAGTACTTC
>TRBD2|NA|TRBJ2-7|TRBV6-5
CASSYGLGEGLEQYF
TGTGCCAGCAGTTACGGACTAGGGGAGGGGCTCGAGCAGTACTTC
>TRBD2|NA|TRBJ2-2|TRBV15
CATSSGSAGGILAGELFF
TGTGCCACCAGCAGTGGGTCAGCGGGAGGAATTTTGGCCGGGGAGCTGTTTTTT
>NA|NA|TRBJ1-2|TRBV12-3/TRBV12-4
CASSPREGSGYTF
TGTGCCAGCAGTCCCCGTGAAGGGAGCGGCTACACCTTC
>TRBD1|NA|TRBJ2-5|TRBV9
CASSVTTGKAETQYF
TGTGCCAGCAGCGTGACGACAGGGAAGGCAGAGACCCAGTACTTC
>TRBD2|once|TRBJ2-7|TRBV9
CASSPRAGPPGYEQYF
TGTGCCAGCAGCCCACGAGCGGGACCTCCCGGCTACGAGCAGTACTTC
>NA|NA|TRBJ1-4|TRBV28
CASSSGHPTNEKLFF
TGTGCCAGCAGTTCGGGACATCCAACTAATGAAAAACTGTTTTTT
>TRBD2|once|TRBJ2-5|TRBV7-3
CASSSGLADQETQYF
TGTGCCAGCAGCTCCGGACTAGCGGACCAAGAGACCCAGTACTTC
>NA|NA|TRBJ2-7|TRBV6-2/TRBV6-3
CASSPLPFTVSYEQYF
TGTGCCAGCAGCCCCTTGCCCTTTACAGTATCCTACGAGCAGTACTTC
>TRBD1|few|TRBJ2-2|TRBV7-3
CASSWDRDAGELFF
TGTGCCAGCAGCTGGGACAGGGATGCCGGGGAGCTGTTTTTT
>NA|NA|TRBJ1-3|TRBV25-1
CASSDSQAGNTIYF
TGTGCCAGCAGTGATAGTCAGGCGGGAAACACCATATATTTT
>NA|NA|TRBJ1-4|TRBV3-1/TRBV3-2
CASSRRQSTNEKLFF
TGTGCCAGCAGCCGCCGACAGTCAACTAATGAAAAACTGTTTTTT
>NA|NA|TRBJ2-7|TRBV18
CASSGGRGVPYEQYF
TGTGCCAGCTCCGGAGGTCGGGGAGTTCCCTACGAGCAGTACTTC
>NA|NA|TRBJ2-7|TRBV28
CASSFEGGGSYEQYF
TGTGCCAGCAGTTTCGAGGGAGGAGGCTCCTACGAGCAGTACTTC
>NA|NA|TRBJ1-6|TRBV28
CASSLFDSSYNSPLHF
TGTGCCAGCAGTTTATTTGACAGCTCCTATAATTCACCCCTCCACTTT
>TRBD2|NA|TRBJ2-7|TRBV4-1
CASSLVTGTSRYEQYF
TGCGCCAGCAGCCTTGTCACCGGGACTAGCCGGTACGAGCAGTACTTC
>TRBD1|few|TRBJ1-2|TRBV28
CASSPGQGRGYTF
TGTGCCAGCAGTCCTGGACAGGGACGCGGCTACACCTTC
>NA|NA|TRBJ2-1|TRBV11-2
CASSLVLGSAHNEQFF
TGTGCCAGCAGCTTAGTTTTAGGTAGCGCGCACAATGAGCAGTTCTTC
>TRBD2|NA|TRBJ2-2|TRBV6-5
CASSPPGGDSGELFF
TGTGCCAGCAGTCCCCCCGGGGGGGATAGCGGGGAGCTGTTTTTT
>NA|NA|TRBJ2-4|TRBV18
CASSPLDRNIQYF
TGTGCCAGCTCACCGTTGGACAGAAACATTCAGTACTTC
>NA|NA|TRBJ2-3|TRBV2
CASGKVRGDTQYF
TGTGCCAGCGGGAAAGTACGAGGGGATACGCAGTATTTT
>NA|NA|TRBJ2-7|TRBV2
CASSVFVYEQYF
TGTGCCAGCAGTGTGTTCGTCTACGAGCAGTACTTC
>NA|NA|TRBJ1-2|TRBV3-1/TRBV3-2
CASSQDNRARYGYTF
TGTGCCAGCAGCCAAGATAACAGGGCTCGATATGGCTACACCTTC
>NA|once|TRBJ2-1|TRBV5-1
CASSPDYPDNEQFF
TGCGCCAGCAGCCCCGACTACCCCGACAATGAGCAGTTCTTC